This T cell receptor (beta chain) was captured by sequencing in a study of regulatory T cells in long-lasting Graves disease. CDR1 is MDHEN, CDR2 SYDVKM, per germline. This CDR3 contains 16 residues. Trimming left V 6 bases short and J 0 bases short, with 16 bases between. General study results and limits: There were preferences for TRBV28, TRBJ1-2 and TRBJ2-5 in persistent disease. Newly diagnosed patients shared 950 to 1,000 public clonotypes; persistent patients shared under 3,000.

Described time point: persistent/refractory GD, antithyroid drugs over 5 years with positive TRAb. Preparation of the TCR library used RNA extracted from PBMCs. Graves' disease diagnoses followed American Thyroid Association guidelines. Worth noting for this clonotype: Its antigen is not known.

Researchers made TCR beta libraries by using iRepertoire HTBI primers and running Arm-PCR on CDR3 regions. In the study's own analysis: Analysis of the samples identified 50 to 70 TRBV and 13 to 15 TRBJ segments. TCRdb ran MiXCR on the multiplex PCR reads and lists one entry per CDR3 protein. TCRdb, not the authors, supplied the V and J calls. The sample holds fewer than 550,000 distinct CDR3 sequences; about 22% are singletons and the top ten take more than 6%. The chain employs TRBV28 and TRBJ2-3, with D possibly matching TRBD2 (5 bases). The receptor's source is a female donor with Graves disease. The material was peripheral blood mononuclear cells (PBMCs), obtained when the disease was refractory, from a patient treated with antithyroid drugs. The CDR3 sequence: CASSPWTVTSTDTQYF. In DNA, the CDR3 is TGTGCCAGCAGCCCCTGGACTGTAACTAGCACAGATACGCAGTATTTT.